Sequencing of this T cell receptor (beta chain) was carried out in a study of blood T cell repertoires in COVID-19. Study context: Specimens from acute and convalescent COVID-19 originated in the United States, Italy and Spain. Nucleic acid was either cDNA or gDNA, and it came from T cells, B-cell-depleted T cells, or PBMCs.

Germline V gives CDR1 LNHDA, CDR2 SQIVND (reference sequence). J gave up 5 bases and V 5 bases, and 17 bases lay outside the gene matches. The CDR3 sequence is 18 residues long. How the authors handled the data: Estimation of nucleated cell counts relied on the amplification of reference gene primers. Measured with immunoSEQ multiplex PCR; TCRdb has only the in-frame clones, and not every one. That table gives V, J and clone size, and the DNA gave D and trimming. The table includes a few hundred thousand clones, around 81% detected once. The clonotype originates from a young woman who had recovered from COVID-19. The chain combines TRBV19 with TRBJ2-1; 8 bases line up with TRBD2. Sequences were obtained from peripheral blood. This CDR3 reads CASSPRGSGASDHNEQFF. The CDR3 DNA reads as TGTGCCAGTAGTCCACGGGGTAGCGGGGCAAGCGACCACAATGAGCAGTTCTTC.